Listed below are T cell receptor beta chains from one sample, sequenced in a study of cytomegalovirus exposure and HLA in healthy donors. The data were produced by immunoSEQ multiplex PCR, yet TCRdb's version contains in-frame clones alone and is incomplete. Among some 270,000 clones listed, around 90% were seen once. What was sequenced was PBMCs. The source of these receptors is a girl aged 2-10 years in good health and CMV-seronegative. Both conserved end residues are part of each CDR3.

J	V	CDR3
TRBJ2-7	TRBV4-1	CASSHPGLYTEQYF
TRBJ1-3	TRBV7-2	CASSLVEGLTGNTIYF
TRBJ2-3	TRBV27	CASSTPSGITDTQYF
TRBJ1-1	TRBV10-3	CAISESPNTEAFF
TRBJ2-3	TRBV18	CASSQTPSGARRGTDTQYF
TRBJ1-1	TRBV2	CASFSRDRGSGTEAFF
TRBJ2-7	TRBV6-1	CASSLEGGPSYEQYF
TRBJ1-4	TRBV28	CASSLGGGEKPFF
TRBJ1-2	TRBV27	CASSPRRGALFYGYTF
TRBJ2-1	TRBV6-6	CASRGQPYNEQFF
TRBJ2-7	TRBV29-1	CSVDNAASEQYF
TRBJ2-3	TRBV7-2	CASSPRLAGAGDTQYF
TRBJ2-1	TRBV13	CASSLTPGTSGGNSYNEQFF
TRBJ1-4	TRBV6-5	CASSQGVDEKLFF
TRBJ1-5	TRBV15	CATSRVQGSNQPQHF
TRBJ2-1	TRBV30	CAWSPGRGDNEQFF
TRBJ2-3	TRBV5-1	CASSGPVATDTQYF
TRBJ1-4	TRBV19	CASSYRGSIEKLFF
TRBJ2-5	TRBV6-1	CASSRGVRETQYF
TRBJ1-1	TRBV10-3	CAISVHDSRSEAFF
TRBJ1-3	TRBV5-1	CASSPLTGIGNTIYF
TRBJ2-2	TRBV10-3	CAIWTVNTGELFF
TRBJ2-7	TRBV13	CASRSTSGRADEQYF
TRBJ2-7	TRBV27	CASSTNIAGGPYEQYF
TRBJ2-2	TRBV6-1	CASNLGPNTGELFF
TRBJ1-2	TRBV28	CASSMGQGGNYGYTF
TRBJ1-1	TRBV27	CASSPGWDTEAFF
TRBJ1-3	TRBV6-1	CASSGGKDSGNTIYF
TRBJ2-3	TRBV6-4	CASSERDTDTQYF
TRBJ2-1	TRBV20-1	CSGGSGSKQFF
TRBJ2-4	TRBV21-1	CASSKGTLREGSKNIQYF
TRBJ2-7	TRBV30	CAWSVGLLYEQYF
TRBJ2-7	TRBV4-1	CASSPYRQGTYEQYF
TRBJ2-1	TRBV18	CASSPLAGASAEQFF
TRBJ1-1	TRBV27	CASSFGGRTEAFF
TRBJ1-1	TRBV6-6	CASSYSAQSAFF
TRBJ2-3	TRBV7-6	CASSSLGGADTQYF
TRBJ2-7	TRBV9	CASSSGADSLYKQYF
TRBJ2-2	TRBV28	CASSLDGRITGELFF
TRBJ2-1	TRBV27	CASSLLGGLSYNEQFF
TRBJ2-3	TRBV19	CASEPTSGDTQYF
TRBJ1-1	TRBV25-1	CASSESGRNTEAFF
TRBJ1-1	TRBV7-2	CASSLYGGLNTEAFF
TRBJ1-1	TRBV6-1	CASLGLNTEAFF
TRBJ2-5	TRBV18	CASSPGLVGETQYF
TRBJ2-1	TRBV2	CASRGDRGFNEQFF
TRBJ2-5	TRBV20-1	CSAHRGETQYF
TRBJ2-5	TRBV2	CASRDGGGRETQYF
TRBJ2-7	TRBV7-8	CASSPWTGGSLYYEQYF
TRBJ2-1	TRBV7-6	CASSQARGNEQFF
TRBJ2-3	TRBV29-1	CSVGRDLTFTDTQYF
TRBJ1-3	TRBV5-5	CASSLLGQGISGNTIYF
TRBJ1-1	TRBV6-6	CASDRTGGYTEAFF
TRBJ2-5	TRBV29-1	CSGETGAGETQYF
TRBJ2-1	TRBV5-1	CASSPPGLAALNEQFF
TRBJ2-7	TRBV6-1	CASSALDRVYYEQYF